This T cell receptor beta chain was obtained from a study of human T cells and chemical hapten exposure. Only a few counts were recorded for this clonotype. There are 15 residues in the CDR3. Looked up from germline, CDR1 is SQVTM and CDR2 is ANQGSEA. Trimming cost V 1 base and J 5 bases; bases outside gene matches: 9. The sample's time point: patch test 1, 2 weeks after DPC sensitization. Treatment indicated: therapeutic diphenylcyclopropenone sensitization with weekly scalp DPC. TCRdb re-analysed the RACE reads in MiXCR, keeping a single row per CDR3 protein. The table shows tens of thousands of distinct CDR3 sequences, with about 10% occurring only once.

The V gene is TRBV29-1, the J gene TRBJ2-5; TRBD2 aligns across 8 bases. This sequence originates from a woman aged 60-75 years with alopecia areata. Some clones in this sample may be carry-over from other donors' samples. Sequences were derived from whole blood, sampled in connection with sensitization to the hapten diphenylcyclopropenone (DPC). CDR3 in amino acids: CSVEVIGGAGETQYF. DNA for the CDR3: TGCAGCGTTGAAGTCATCGGGGGGGCCGGTGAGACCCAGTACTTC. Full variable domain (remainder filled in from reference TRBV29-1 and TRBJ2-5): SAVISQKPSRDICQRGTSLTIQCQVDSQVTMMFWYRQQPGQSLTLIATANQGSEATYESGFVIDKFPISRPNLTFSTLTVSNMSPEDSSIYLCSVEVIGGAGETQYFGPGTRLLVL.